A selection of T cell receptor beta chains follows, all from one sample in a study of early T cells in non-severe SARS-CoV-2 infection. MiXCR was run by TCRdb on the 5' RACE reads, yielding one entry per CDR3 protein. Seen here are more than 90,000 distinct CDR3 sequences, approximately 10% observed once, and the top ten hold around 5.4%. Sequenced input: whole blood. These receptors were collected from an adult who was a healthcare worker with PCR-confirmed SARS-CoV-2 infection or an uninfected control (not recorded which). Both conserved end residues are part of each CDR3. D genes are given only for firm matches. Size is stated for part of the rows, as once, few or many counts, or as a class when the clone is expanded.

TRBJ1-2,.,TRBV7-9,.,TGTGCCAGCAGCGCCCATGGGGGTCGGAGCTATGGCTACACCTTC,CASSAHGGRSYGYTF
TRBJ2-3,many,TRBV7-9,.,TGTGCCAGCAGCTTGGGCGGAAACACAGATACGCAGTATTTT,CASSLGGNTDTQYF
TRBJ1-4,.,TRBV29-1,.,TGCAGCGTTTCTTACAGGAATGAAAAACTGTTTTTT,CSVSYRNEKLFF
TRBJ2-5,many,TRBV12-3/TRBV12-4,TRBD2,TGTGCCAGCAGTAGGACTAGCGGGGGGGTTCAAGAGACCCAGTACTTC,CASSRTSGGVQETQYF
TRBJ2-3,few,TRBV20-1,TRBD2,TGCAGTGCTCACAAGGGACTAGCCGGCACAGATACGCAGTATTTT,CSAHKGLAGTDTQYF
TRBJ1-3,few,TRBV6-5,TRBD1,TGTGCCAGCAGTCACGGACAGGCGAACTCTGGAAACACCATATATTTT,CASSHGQANSGNTIYF
TRBJ1-1,many,TRBV7-9,TRBD1,TGTGCCAGCAGACCGGGACAGGGGGAGGCTGAAGCTTTCTTT,CASRPGQGEAEAFF
TRBJ2-7,.,TRBV28,.,TGTGCCACCCAGGGGTTGACGCCTACCTACGAGCAGTACTTC,CATQGLTPTYEQYF
TRBJ1-4,.,TRBV4-1,.,TGCGCCAGCAGCCGACCTAATGAAAAACTGTTTTTT,CASSRPNEKLFF
TRBJ2-3,few,TRBV9,.,TGTGCCAGCAGCGTAGCGGGAGCAAACACAGATACGCAGTATTTT,CASSVAGANTDTQYF
TRBJ1-4,few,TRBV15,.,TGTGCCACCTCGCGGATAGGCACTGCAACTAATGAAAAACTGTTTTTT,CATSRIGTATNEKLFF
TRBJ1-5,many,TRBV20-1,.,TGCAGTGCTGGAAGGACGGGCTCCTATAGCAATCAGCCCCAGCATTTT,CSAGRTGSYSNQPQHF
TRBJ1-5,many,TRBV10-3,.,TGTGCCGTTGGCGTAGGGGGGGGCCAGCCCCAGCATTTT,CAVGVGGGQPQHF
TRBJ2-7,few,TRBV29-1,.,TGCAGCGTTGAGACGAGACGCTACGAGCAGTACTTC,CSVETRRYEQYF
TRBJ2-2,.,TRBV9,TRBD1,TGTGCCAGCAGCTCGACAGGGGCGAACACCGGGGAGCTGTTTTTT,CASSSTGANTGELFF
TRBJ2-7,.,TRBV6-5,.,TGTGCCAGCAGTTACTCGAGGGCCGCGAGCTCCTACGAGCAGTACTTC,CASSYSRAASSYEQYF
TRBJ1-1,many,TRBV5-1,.,TGCGCCAGCAGCTGGGACGGCGAGAACACTGAAGCTTTCTTT,CASSWDGENTEAFF
TRBJ2-2,few,TRBV5-1,TRBD2,TGCGCCAGCATAGCTAGCGGGAACACCGGGGAGCTGTTTTTT,CASIASGNTGELFF
TRBJ1-4,.,TRBV6-5,.,TGTGCCAGCAGTTACTCGCGGTCAATGGAAAAACTGTTTTTT,CASSYSRSMEKLFF
TRBJ1-5,many,TRBV28,.,TGTGCCAGCAGACCGGGACGGATCAATCAGCCCCAGCATTTT,CASRPGRINQPQHF
TRBJ1-5,.,TRBV12-3/TRBV12-4,.,TGTGCCAGCAGTCTAGGGACGGCGGGTCAGCCCCAGCATTTT,CASSLGTAGQPQHF
TRBJ2-1,many,TRBV10-3,TRBD1,TGTGCCATCAGTGTACAGGGGGAGGCCAATGAGCAGTTCTTC,CAISVQGEANEQFF
TRBJ2-7,few,TRBV5-1,.,TGCGCCAGCAGCGAGCGAGACGAGCAGTACTTC,CASSERDEQYF
TRBJ2-7,few,TRBV7-2,.,TGTGCCAGCAGCTTAGGCGCGAATATGAGGGGATACGAGCAGTACTTC,CASSLGANMRGYEQYF
TRBJ2-7,many,TRBV28,.,TGTGCCAGCCAAGGGGAGGCGGGATTCGGCGAGCAGTACTTC,CASQGEAGFGEQYF
TRBJ1-6,.,TRBV28,.,TGTGCCAGCAGTTTCGAGGGCGCGGGGAATTCACCCCTCCACTTT,CASSFEGAGNSPLHF
TRBJ1-2,many,TRBV2,.,TGTGCCAGCATCCGCTTGGGCTATGGCTACACCTTC,CASIRLGYGYTF
TRBJ2-7,few,TRBV7-9,.,TGTGCCAGCAGCTTAGGTCCCTTGCCGTACGAGCAGTACTTC,CASSLGPLPYEQYF
TRBJ2-1,many,TRBV27,TRBD2,TGTGCCAGCAGTTCCGGACTAGGCGGCAATGAGCAGTTCTTC,CASSSGLGGNEQFF
TRBJ2-2,many,TRBV7-3,.,TGTGCCAGCAGCTTAAATAGGGCCGGGGAGCTGTTTTTT,CASSLNRAGELFF
TRBJ2-7,many,TRBV7-2,.,TGTGCCAGCAGCTTCTTGGGAACCGAGCAGTACTTC,CASSFLGTEQYF
TRBJ1-1,many,TRBV6-5,TRBD1,TGTGCCAGCAGTTCCGACAGGGCCCCAGAGGCTGAAGCTTTCTTT,CASSSDRAPEAEAFF
TRBJ2-7,.,TRBV28,.,TGTGCCAGCAGTTTATCGAGGGGTATCTCCTACGAGCAGTACTTC,CASSLSRGISYEQYF
TRBJ2-1,few,TRBV19,TRBD2,TGTGCCAGTAGTACCCCGCGAGCGGGAGAGGCCAATGAGCAGTTCTTC,CASSTPRAGEANEQFF
TRBJ1-3,.,TRBV7-2,.,TGTGCCAGCAGCTTAGGCACAGCTGAAAACACCATATATTTT,CASSLGTAENTIYF
TRBJ1-1,many,TRBV18,TRBD1,TGTGCCAGCTCACCACTCGGACAGGGAGCGAACACTGAAGCTTTCTTT,CASSPLGQGANTEAFF